A selection of T cell receptor beta chains follows, all from one sample in a study of graft-versus-host responses after intestinal transplantation. TCRdb keeps only in-frame clones here, not all; method: immunoSEQ multiplex PCR. The sample records tens of thousands of clones, around 90% being singletons. Sequencing used ileum tissue, obtained 357 days after transplant. Receptors originate from a human patient who received an intestinal transplant, so some T cells may come from the graft donor. The CDR3 runs from the conserved cysteine through the conserved F or W. A D gene is named only where the DNA matches it firmly.

d_gene | j_gene | v_gene | CDR3nt | CDR3aa
NA | TRBJ1-1 | TRBV9 | TGTGCCAGCAGCCTCGGGGGCTCCACTGAAGCTTTCTTT | CASSLGGSTEAFF
NA | TRBJ1-5 | TRBV2 | TGTGCCAGCATACGGTTTCTTGGTGGCAATCAGCCCCAGCATTTT | CASIRFLGGNQPQHF
TRBD2 | TRBJ2-3 | TRBV9 | TGTGCCAGCAGCGTAGGGGCTAGCGGGGGGACAGATACGCAGTATTTT | CASSVGASGGTDTQYF
NA | TRBJ2-2 | TRBV7-8 | TGTGCCAGCAGCTTAATCAACGGGGAGCTGTTTTTT | CASSLINGELFF
NA | TRBJ2-7 | TRBV28 | TGTGCCAGCAGTTTGCTGGTCCAGAACTACGAGCAGTACTTC | CASSLLVQNYEQYF
NA | TRBJ1-5 | TRBV6-5 | TGTGCCAGCAGTCCCGGGGGGTGGAATCAGCCCCAGCATTTT | CASSPGGWNQPQHF
NA | TRBJ1-2 | TRBV5-8 | TGTGCCAGCAGCTTGGCTCCTCGACGTCTGGGCTACACCTTC | CASSLAPRRLGYTF
NA | TRBJ2-7 | TRBV4-1 | TGCGCCAGCAGCTTCGGGGACGGAAGCTCCTACGAGCAGTACTTC | CASSFGDGSSYEQYF
TRBD1 | TRBJ2-1 | TRBV11-2 | TGTGCCAGCAGCTTAGCTCCAGGGGGAAACAATGAGCAGTTCTTC | CASSLAPGGNNEQFF
NA | TRBJ2-5 | TRBV28 | TGTGCCAGCAGTTTACTGGGTACGAGTGAGCAGTACTTC | CASSLLGTSEQYF
NA | TRBJ2-1 | TRBV28 | TGTGCCAGCTGCCGGGAACAAGACTACAATGAGCAGTTCTTC | CASCREQDYNEQFF